This section outlines one T cell receptor (beta chain) sequence together with its context. Its antigen is unknown. CD45RO negativity and positive selection for CCR7 defined naive CD8 cells, a population that excluded terminally differentiated effector memory CD45RA+ cells. This entry is derived from a study of shared clonotypes between healthy human individuals. Study at large: Three CD4 naive, three CD4 memory, two CD8 naive and one CD8 memory plate were used per donor.

Trimming pared 0 bases from V and 4 bases from J, leaving 9 bases between. CDR1 is MNHNY and CDR2 is SVGAGI in the germline V gene (reference sequence). This CDR3 spans 14 amino acids. The study's findings and limits: It was observed that about 5% of naive CD4 clonotypes were shared across several donors. Some clonotypes were shared by all four sorted-subset donors, while others were not shared. The non-shared ones had lower generation probabilities than the shared ones.

As handled by the study authors: Filtering differed since immunoSEQ provided only junctions, with no quality scores. Produced via immunoSEQ multiplex PCR; TCRdb's table is partial and in-frame only. The D gene and trimming were derived from the DNA, and the V and J assignments and clone size from that table. The profile shows around 2,000,000 clones, about 93% of them singletons. Sequenced: naive CD8+ T cells from PBMCs. This sequence joins TRBV6-6 and TRBJ2-5; D unresolved. The receptor was isolated from a man younger than 30 in good health. Some clones in this sample may be carry-over from other donors' samples. The CDR3, as DNA: TGTGCCAGCAGTTACTCGTGGAGTGGAGAGACCCAGTACTTC. This sequence encodes CASSYSWSGETQYF.